These T cell receptor beta chains were read from a single sample in a study of blood T cell repertoires in COVID-19. The assay was immunoSEQ multiplex PCR, and TCRdb's table has in-frame clones only and misses some. The sample includes around 320,000 clones, approximately 88% of them seen just once. Sequences were obtained from peripheral blood. The receptors come from a woman aged 25 to 45 who had recovered from COVID-19. Both conserved end residues are part of each CDR3.

v_call: TRBV28
j_call: TRBJ1-6
cdr3_aa: CASSLVYVQGSDSPLHF

v_call: TRBV6-5
j_call: TRBJ2-7
cdr3_aa: CASSYSRAVEQYF

v_call: TRBV5-1
j_call: TRBJ1-5
cdr3_aa: CASSSWTGRHNQPQHF

v_call: TRBV24-1
j_call: TRBJ1-2
cdr3_aa: CATSDWTGESYGYTF

v_call: TRBV18
j_call: TRBJ2-2
cdr3_aa: CASSRSIAGGTGELFF

v_call: TRBV4-1
j_call: TRBJ1-5
cdr3_aa: CASSQSYTYSNQPQHF

v_call: TRBV9
j_call: TRBJ2-5
cdr3_aa: CASSVGGTSGETQYF

v_call: TRBV28
j_call: TRBJ2-1
cdr3_aa: CASSPSGEQFF

v_call: TRBV6-5
j_call: TRBJ2-1
cdr3_aa: CASSWTGDEQFF

v_call: TRBV5-1
j_call: TRBJ2-2
cdr3_aa: CASSPRGRAIPGELFF

v_call: TRBV5-1
j_call: TRBJ2-5
cdr3_aa: CASSLLAGEQETQYF

v_call: TRBV5-1
j_call: TRBJ1-6
cdr3_aa: CASSLGTGRFPLHF

v_call: TRBV19
j_call: TRBJ2-5
cdr3_aa: CASSIGRGETQYF

v_call: TRBV7-2
j_call: TRBJ2-1
cdr3_aa: CASSLRDSYNEQFF

v_call: TRBV5-1
j_call: TRBJ1-2
cdr3_aa: CASSSRVGARGYTF

v_call: TRBV9
j_call: TRBJ2-1
cdr3_aa: CASSVASSYNEQFF

v_call: TRBV27
j_call: TRBJ1-1
cdr3_aa: CASSLIPGGANTEAFF

v_call: TRBV6-5
j_call: TRBJ2-7
cdr3_aa: CASHGQSYEQYF

v_call: TRBV7-2
j_call: TRBJ1-2
cdr3_aa: CASSPRTGRGYGYTF

v_call: TRBV4-3
j_call: TRBJ2-3
cdr3_aa: CASSQEHLTSAGAADTQYF

v_call: TRBV4-3
j_call: TRBJ2-6
cdr3_aa: CASSQDDIRSGANVLTF

v_call: TRBV10-1
j_call: TRBJ1-5
cdr3_aa: CASSFLRDRGYNQPQHF

v_call: TRBV4-2
j_call: TRBJ1-4
cdr3_aa: CASSQRQATNEKLFF

v_call: TRBV27
j_call: TRBJ1-6
cdr3_aa: CASSSYRGSSYNSPLHF

v_call: TRBV6-2/TRBV6-3
j_call: TRBJ2-2
cdr3_aa: CASSYSKGTGNTGELFF

v_call: TRBV5-4
j_call: TRBJ2-3
cdr3_aa: CASSLIASGGIHTQYF

v_call: TRBV4-2
j_call: TRBJ1-6
cdr3_aa: CASSQVGEGRNSPLHF

v_call: TRBV3-1/TRBV3-2
j_call: TRBJ2-7
cdr3_aa: CASSQDRRTGGHEQYF

v_call: TRBV28
j_call: TRBJ1-5
cdr3_aa: CASSGDRNQPQHF

v_call: TRBV10-3
j_call: TRBJ1-2
cdr3_aa: CAISGLGGDYGYTF

v_call: TRBV19
j_call: TRBJ2-1
cdr3_aa: CASSIRQGSYNEQFF

v_call: TRBV6-5
j_call: TRBJ1-6
cdr3_aa: CASSTGQGGPSPLHF

v_call: TRBV5-1
j_call: TRBJ2-7
cdr3_aa: CASSLEGGSYEQYF

v_call: TRBV2
j_call: TRBJ2-1
cdr3_aa: CASSSSQGLNEQFF

v_call: TRBV12-5
j_call: TRBJ2-1
cdr3_aa: CASGSGTSGGYNEQFF

v_call: TRBV6-1
j_call: TRBJ1-4
cdr3_aa: CASSEPGQGSEKLFF

v_call: TRBV7-7
j_call: TRBJ1-2
cdr3_aa: CASSLYWTGGAYGYTF

v_call: TRBV5-1
j_call: TRBJ2-5
cdr3_aa: CASSSGRTVQETQYF

v_call: TRBV27
j_call: TRBJ2-3
cdr3_aa: CASSLSTSGGVDTQYF

v_call: TRBV4-2
j_call: TRBJ1-1
cdr3_aa: CASSQGQLEGNTEAFF

v_call: TRBV5-4
j_call: TRBJ2-7
cdr3_aa: CASSSLSGGLYEQYF

v_call: TRBV18
j_call: TRBJ2-3
cdr3_aa: CASSPNRVQADTQYF

v_call: TRBV4-3
j_call: TRBJ2-1
cdr3_aa: CASSLTRGGPRSEQFF

v_call: TRBV18
j_call: TRBJ1-2
cdr3_aa: CASSPTGQSSNYGYTF

v_call: TRBV29-1
j_call: TRBJ2-3
cdr3_aa: CSVAPTDTQYF